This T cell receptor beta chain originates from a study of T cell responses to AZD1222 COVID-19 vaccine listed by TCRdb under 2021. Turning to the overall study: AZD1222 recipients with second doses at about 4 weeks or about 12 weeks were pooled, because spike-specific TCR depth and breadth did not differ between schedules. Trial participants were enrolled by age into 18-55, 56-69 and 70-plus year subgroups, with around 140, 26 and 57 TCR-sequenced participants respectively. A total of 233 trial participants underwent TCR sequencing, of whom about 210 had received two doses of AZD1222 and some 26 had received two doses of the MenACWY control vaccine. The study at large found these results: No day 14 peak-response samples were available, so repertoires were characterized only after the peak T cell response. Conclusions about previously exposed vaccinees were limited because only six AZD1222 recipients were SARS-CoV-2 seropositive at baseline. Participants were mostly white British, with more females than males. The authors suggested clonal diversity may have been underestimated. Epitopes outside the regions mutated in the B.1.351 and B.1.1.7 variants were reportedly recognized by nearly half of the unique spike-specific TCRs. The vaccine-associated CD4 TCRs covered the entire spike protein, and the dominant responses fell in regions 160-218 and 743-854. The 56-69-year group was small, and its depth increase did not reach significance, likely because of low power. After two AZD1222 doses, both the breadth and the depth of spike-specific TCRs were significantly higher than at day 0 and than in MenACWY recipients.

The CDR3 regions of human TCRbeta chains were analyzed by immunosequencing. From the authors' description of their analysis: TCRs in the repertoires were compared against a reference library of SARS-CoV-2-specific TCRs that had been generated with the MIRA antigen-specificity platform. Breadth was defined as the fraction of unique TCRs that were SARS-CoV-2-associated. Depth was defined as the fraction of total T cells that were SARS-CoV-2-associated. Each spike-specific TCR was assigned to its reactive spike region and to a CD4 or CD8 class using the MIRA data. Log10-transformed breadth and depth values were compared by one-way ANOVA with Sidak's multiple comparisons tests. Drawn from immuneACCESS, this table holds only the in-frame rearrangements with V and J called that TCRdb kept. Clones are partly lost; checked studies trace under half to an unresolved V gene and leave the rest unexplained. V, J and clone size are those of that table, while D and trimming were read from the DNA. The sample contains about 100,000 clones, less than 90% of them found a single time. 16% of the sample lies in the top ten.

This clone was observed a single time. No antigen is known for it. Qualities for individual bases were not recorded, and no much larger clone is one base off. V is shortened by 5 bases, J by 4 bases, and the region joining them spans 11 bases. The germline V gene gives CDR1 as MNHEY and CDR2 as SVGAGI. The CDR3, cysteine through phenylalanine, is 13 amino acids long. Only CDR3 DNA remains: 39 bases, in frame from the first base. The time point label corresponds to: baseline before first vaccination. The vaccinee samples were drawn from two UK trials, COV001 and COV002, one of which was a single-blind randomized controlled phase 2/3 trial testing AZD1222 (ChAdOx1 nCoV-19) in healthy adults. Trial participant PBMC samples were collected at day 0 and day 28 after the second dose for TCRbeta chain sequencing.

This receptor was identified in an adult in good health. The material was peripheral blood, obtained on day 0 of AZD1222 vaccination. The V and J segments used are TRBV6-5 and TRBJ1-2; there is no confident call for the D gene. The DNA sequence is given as TGTGCCAGCAGTACCCCTTTGGGCTATGGCTACACCTTC. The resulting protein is CASSTPLGYGYTF.